This record looks at one T cell receptor beta chain sequence and its context. The sample is drawn from a study of blood T cell repertoires in COVID-19. Study-wide background: Samples taken during acute and convalescent COVID-19 were collected in the United States, Italy and Spain.

Methods used by the authors: It was from reference gene primer amplification that nucleated cell counts were estimated. Sequencing was performed with immunoSEQ multiplex PCR; in TCRdb, only in-frame clones are kept and a portion is missing. V and J calls and clone size are as listed in that table; D and trimming were resolved from the DNA. The sample consists of about 74,000 clones, about 90% of them appearing once. The receptor was derived from a woman of 80 years or more with active or convalescent COVID-19. Source material: peripheral blood.

The CDR3 protein is CASSHTNLNYGYTF. The CDR3 nucleotides are TGTGCCAGCAGCCATACTAACCTTAACTATGGCTACACCTTC. The J gene is TRBJ1-2, the V gene TRBV4-2, with unresolved D. Germline V gives CDR1 LGHNA, CDR2 YNFKEQ. The V and J ends lost 3 bases and 1 base respectively, with 9 bases between them. The CDR3 is 14 residues long.